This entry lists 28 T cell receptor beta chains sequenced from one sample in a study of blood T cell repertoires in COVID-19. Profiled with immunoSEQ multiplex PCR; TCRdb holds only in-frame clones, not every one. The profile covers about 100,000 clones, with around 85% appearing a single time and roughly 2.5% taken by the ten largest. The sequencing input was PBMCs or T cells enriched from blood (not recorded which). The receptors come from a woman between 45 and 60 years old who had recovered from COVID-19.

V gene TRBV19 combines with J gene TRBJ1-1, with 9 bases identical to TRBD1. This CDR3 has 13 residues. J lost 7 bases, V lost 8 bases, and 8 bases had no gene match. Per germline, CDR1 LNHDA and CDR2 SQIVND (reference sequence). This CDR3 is CASRGTGISEAFF. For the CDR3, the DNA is TGTGCCAGTCGAGGGACAGGGATAAGTGAAGCTTTCTTT.

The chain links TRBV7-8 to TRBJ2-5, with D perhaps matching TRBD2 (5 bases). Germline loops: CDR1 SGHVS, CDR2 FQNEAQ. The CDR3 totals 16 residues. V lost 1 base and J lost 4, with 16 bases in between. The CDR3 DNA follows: TGTGCCAGCAGCTTAGGTTTCTCCGGAGGTGGAGAGACCCAGTACTTC. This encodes CASSLGFSGGGETQYF.

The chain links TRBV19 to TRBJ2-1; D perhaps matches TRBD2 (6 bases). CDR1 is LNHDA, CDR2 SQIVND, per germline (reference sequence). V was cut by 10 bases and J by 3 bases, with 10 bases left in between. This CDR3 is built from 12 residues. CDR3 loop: CATSTSYNEQFF. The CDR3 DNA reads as TGTGCCACCTCGACTAGCTACAATGAGCAGTTCTTC. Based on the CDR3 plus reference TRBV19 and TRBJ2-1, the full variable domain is DGGITQSPKYLFRKEGQNVTLSCEQNLNHDAMYWYRQDPGQGLRLIYYSQIVNDFQKGDIAEGYSVSREKKESFPLTVTSAQKNPTAFYLCATSTSYNEQFFGPGTRLTVL.

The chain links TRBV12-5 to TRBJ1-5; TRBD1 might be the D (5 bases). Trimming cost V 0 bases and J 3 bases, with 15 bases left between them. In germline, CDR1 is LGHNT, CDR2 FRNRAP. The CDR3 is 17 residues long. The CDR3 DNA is TGTGCTAGTGGTTTGGTACAGGACCGTGTTTACAATCAGCCCCAGCATTTT. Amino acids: CASGLVQDRVYNQPQHF.

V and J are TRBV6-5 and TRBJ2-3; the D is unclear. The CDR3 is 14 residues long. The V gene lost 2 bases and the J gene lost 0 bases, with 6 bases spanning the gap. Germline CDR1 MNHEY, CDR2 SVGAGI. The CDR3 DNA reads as TGTGCCAGCAGTTACGACATAAGCACAGATACGCAGTATTTT. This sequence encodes CASSYDISTDTQYF.

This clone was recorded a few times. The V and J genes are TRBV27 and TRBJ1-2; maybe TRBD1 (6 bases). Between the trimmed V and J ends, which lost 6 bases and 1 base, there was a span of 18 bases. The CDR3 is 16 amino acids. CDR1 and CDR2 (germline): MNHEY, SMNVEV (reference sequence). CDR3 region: CASREGGRSYNYGYTF. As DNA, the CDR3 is TGTGCCAGCAGAGAAGGGGGACGGAGTTATAACTATGGCTACACCTTC.

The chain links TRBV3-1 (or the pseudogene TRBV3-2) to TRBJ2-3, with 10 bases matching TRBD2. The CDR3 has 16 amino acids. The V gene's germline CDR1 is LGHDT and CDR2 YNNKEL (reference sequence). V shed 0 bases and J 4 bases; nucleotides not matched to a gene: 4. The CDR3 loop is CASSQEIAGGSDTQYF. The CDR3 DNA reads TGTGCCAGCAGCCAAGAAATAGCGGGGGGTTCAGATACGCAGTATTTT.

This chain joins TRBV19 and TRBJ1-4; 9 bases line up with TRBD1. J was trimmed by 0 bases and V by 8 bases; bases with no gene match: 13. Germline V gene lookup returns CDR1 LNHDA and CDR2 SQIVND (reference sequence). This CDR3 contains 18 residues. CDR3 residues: CASEGTGSFITTNEKLFF. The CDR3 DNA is TGTGCCAGTGAAGGGACAGGGTCATTTATCACAACTAATGAAAAACTGTTTTTT.

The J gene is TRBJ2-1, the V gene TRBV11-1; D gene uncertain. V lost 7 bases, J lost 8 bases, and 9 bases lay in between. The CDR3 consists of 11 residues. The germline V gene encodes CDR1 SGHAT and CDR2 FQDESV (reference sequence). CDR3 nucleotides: TGTGCCAGCACTAATACGGATGAGCAGTTCTTC. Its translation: CASTNTDEQFF.

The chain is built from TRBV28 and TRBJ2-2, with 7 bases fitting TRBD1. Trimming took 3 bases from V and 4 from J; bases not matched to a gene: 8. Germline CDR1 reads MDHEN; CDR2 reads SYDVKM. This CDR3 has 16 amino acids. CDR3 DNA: TGTGCCAGCAGTTTTCCGGAGACAGGGCTCACCGGGGAGCTGTTTTTT. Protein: CASSFPETGLTGELFF. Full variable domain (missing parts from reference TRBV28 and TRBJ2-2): DVKVTQSSRYLVKRTGEKVFLECVQDMDHENMFWYRQDPGLGLRLIYFSYDVKMKEKGDIPEGYSVSREKKERFSLILESASTNQTSMYLCASSFPETGLTGELFFGEGSRLTVL.

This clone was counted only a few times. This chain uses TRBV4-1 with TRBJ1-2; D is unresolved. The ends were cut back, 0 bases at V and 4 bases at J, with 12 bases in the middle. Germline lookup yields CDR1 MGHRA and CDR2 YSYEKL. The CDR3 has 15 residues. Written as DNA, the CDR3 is TGCGCCAGCAGCCAAGATTCGGGTTTGGGCTATGGCTACACCTTC. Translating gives CASSQDSGLGYGYTF.

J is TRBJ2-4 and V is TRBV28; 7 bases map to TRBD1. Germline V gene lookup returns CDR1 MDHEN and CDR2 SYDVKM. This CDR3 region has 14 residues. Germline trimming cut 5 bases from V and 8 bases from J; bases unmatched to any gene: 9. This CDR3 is CASSLGGAVDIQYF. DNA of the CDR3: TGTGCCAGCAGTCTAGGGGGCGCGGTTGACATTCAGTACTTC.

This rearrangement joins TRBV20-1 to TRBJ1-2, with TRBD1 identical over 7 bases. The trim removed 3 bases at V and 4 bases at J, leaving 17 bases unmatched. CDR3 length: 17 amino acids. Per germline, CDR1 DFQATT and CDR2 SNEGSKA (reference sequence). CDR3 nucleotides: TGCAGTGCTAGTAGCGTCCTTAGGACAGGAGACACCTATGGCTACACCTTC. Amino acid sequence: CSASSVLRTGDTYGYTF.

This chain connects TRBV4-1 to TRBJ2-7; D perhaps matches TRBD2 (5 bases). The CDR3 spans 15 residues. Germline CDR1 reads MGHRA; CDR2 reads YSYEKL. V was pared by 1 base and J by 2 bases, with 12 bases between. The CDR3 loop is CASSQVVRTPYEQYF. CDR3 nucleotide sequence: TGCGCCAGCAGCCAAGTAGTTCGGACTCCCTACGAGCAGTACTTC.

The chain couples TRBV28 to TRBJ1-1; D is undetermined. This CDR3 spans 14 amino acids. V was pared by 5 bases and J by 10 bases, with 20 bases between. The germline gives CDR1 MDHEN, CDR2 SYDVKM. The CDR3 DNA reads TGTGCCAGCAGTCCCCAGGCCCCCCCACTTGGAGCTTTCTTT. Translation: CASSPQAPPLGAFF.

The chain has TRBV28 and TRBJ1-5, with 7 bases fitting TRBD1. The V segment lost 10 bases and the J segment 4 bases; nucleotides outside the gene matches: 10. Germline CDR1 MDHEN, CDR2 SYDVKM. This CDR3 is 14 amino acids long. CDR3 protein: CATQGTKDNQPQHF. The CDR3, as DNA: TGTGCCACACAGGGGACAAAGGATAATCAGCCCCAGCATTTT.

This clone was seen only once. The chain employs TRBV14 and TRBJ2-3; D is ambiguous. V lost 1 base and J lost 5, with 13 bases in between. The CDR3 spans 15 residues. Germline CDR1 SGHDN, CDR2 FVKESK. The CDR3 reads CASSQGWALGDTQYF. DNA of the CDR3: TGTGCCAGCAGCCAAGGGTGGGCGCTGGGAGATACGCAGTATTTT.

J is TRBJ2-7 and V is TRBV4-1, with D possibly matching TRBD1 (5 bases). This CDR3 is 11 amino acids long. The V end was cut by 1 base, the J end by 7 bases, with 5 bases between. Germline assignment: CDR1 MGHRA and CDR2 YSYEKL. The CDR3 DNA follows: TGCGCCAGCAGCCAAGGACAGGAGCAGTACTTC. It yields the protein CASSQGQEQYF.

The CDR3 region has the DNA TGTGCCAGCAGCTTGTGGCGGCCGGTTAGAGCAGATACGCAGTATTTT. Amino acids: CASSLWRPVRADTQYF. This chain joins TRBV5-4 and TRBJ2-3, with D unclear. Germline V lookup: CDR1 SGHNT, CDR2 YYREEE (reference sequence). The CDR3 length is 16 residues. V was shortened by 1 base and J by 4 bases, with 16 bases between the two germline ends.

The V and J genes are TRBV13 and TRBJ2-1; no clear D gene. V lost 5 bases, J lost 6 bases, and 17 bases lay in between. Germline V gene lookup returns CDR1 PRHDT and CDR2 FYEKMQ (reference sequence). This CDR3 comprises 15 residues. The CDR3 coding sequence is TGTGCCAGCAGCCCCAACCAGGTCGGCCGCAATGAGCAGTTCTTC. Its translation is CASSPNQVGRNEQFF.

CDR3: CASSLASPTDTQYF. The DNA of the CDR3 is TGTGCCAGCAGCTTGGCTTCCCCCACAGATACGCAGTATTTT. The chain has TRBV5-5 and TRBJ2-3, with D unclear. V lost 0 bases, J lost 2 bases, and 7 bases lay in between. Germline V gene data show CDR1 as SGHKS and CDR2 as YYEKEE (reference sequence). The CDR3 covers 14 residues. Combining the CDR3 with reference TRBV5-5 and TRBJ2-3 gives the whole variable domain DAGVTQSPTHLIKTRGQQVTLRCSPISGHKSVSWYQQVLGQGPQFIFQYYEKEERGRGNFPDRFSARQFPNYSSELNVNALLLGDSALYLCASSLASPTDTQYFGPGTRLTVL.

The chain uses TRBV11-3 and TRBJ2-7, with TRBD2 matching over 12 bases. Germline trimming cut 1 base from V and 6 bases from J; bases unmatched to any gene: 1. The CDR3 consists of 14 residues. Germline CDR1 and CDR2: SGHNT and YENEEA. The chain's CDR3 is CASSLGTSGAEQYF. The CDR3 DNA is TGTGCCAGCAGCTTAGGGACTAGCGGGGCCGAGCAGTACTTC.

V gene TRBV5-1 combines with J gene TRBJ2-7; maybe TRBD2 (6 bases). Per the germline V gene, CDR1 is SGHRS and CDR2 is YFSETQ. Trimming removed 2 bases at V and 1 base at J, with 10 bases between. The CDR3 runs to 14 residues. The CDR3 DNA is TGCGCCAGCAGCTTCGGGAGTGGGTCCTACGAGCAGTACTTC. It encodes CASSFGSGSYEQYF.

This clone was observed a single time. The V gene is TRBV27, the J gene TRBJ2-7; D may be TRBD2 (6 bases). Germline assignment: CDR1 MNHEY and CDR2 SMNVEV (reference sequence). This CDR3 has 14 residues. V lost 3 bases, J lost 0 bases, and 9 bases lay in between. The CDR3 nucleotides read TGTGCCAGCAGTTTCGGGGGAGACTCCTACGAGCAGTACTTC. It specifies CASSFGGDSYEQYF.

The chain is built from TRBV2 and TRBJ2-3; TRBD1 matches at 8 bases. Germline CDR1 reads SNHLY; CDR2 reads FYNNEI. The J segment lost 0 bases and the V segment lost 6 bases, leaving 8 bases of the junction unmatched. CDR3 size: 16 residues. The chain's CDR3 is CASSRRRQGSTDTQYF. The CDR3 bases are TGTGCCAGCAGCCGTAGAAGACAGGGGAGCACAGATACGCAGTATTTT.

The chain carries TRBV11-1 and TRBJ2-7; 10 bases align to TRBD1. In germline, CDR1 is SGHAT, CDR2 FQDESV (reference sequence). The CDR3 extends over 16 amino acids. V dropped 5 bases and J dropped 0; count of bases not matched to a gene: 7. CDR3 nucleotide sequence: TGTGCCAGCAGCCCGAGACGGACAGGGGGCTCCTACGAGCAGTACTTC. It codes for CASSPRRTGGSYEQYF. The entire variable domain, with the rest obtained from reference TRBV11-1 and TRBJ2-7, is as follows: EAEVAQSPRYKITEKSQAVAFWCDPISGHATLYWYRQILGQGPELLVQFQDESVVDDSQLPKDRFSAERLKGVDSTLKIQPAELGDSAMYLCASSPRRTGGSYEQYFGPGTRLTVT.

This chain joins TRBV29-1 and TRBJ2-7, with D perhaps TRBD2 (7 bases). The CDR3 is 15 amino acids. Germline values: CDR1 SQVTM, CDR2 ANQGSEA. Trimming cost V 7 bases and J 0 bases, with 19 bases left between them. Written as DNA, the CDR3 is TGCAGCGCTAGAAAGGGGGGGGCTTTCTCCTACGAGCAGTACTTC. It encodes CSARKGGAFSYEQYF.

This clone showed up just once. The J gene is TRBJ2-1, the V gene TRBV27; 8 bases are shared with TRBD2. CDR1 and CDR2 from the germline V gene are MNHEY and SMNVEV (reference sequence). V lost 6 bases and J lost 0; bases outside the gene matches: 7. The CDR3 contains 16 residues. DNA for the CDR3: TGTGCCAGCAGCCCATTTGCGGGAGGCTCCTACAATGAGCAGTTCTTC. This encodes CASSPFAGGSYNEQFF.